This T cell receptor (beta chain) was captured in a study of blood T cell repertoires in COVID-19. Trimming shortened V by 0 bases and J by 1 base, and 6 bases separated the two germline ends. Germline CDR1 is MNHEY and CDR2 is SVGAGI. The CDR3 loop spans 14 amino acids. Comment on this clone: At the DNA level, this CDR3 is encoded by other sequences in the same sample as well.

Only in-frame clones appear in the TCRdb table, and some are missing; sequencing was by immunoSEQ multiplex PCR. Of approximately 400,000 clones listed, 81% are singletons. Sequences were obtained from peripheral blood. This TCR derives from a human donor with acute or convalescent COVID-19. The donor label of this sample is uncertain. This chain links TRBV6-5 with TRBJ1-1; possible D gene TRBD1, 5 bases. CDR3 in DNA: TGTGCCAGCAGTTACTCAAGGGGGAACACTGAAGCTTTCTTT. Its translation: CASSYSRGNTEAFF.